This TCR beta chain is drawn from a study of blood T cell repertoires in COVID-19. Study-level information: Specimens from acute and convalescent COVID-19 originated in the United States, Italy and Spain. From T cells, B-cell-depleted T cells, or PBMCs came the material, which was cDNA or gDNA.

Original analysis: Nucleated cell counts were estimated from reference gene primer amplification. Using immunoSEQ multiplex PCR, the repertoire was profiled, and TCRdb retains in-frame clones only, with some absent. The D gene and trimming were derived from the DNA, and the V and J assignments and clone size from that table. The table records 65,000 to 75,000 clones, about 84% of them present only once. Losses at the gene ends were 0 bases for V and 5 bases for J; bases not matched to a gene: 0. The CDR3 is 15 residues long. CDR1 LGHDT and CDR2 YNNKEL come from the germline V gene (reference sequence).

Sequencing was performed on peripheral blood. The sequence came from a human donor in a cohort sampled during active COVID-19. This chain uses TRBV3-1 (or the pseudogene TRBV3-2) with TRBJ2-1; TRBD2 matches at 11 bases. Here the CDR3 DNA reads TGTGCCAGCAGCCAAGAACTAGCGGGAGACAATGAGCAGTTCTTC. Translated: CASSQELAGDNEQFF.